This T cell receptor (beta chain) was profiled in a study of cytomegalovirus exposure and HLA in healthy donors. Across the whole study: Drawn from HLA-typed donors, tens of millions of unique TCRs were held in an early data release. Whole-study findings and limits: For presence/absence analyses, sequencing depth was assumed to be roughly uniform across donors.

The CDR3 sequence is 16 residues long. Between the trimmed V and J ends, which lost 6 bases and 0 bases, there was a span of 15 bases. Germline values: CDR1 KGHSH, CDR2 LQKENI. In nominal health when sampled, donors likely had unrecorded immune exposures nonetheless. In the case of this clone: The antigen remains undetermined.

Both 60 Vbeta primers and 13 Jbeta primers went into the PCR. Sequencing was performed with immunoSEQ multiplex PCR; in TCRdb, only in-frame clones are kept and a portion is missing. Here the sample spans 100,000 to 150,000 clones, roughly four fifths being singletons. Input material: PBMCs. The V gene is TRBV18, the J gene TRBJ1-3; D is perhaps TRBD1 (5 bases). This receptor was taken from a boy aged 2 to 10 in good health and CMV-seronegative. CDR3 region: CASSPDSFYSGNTIYF. CDR3 DNA sequence: TGTGCCAGCTCGCCTGACAGTTTTTACTCTGGAAACACCATATATTTT.